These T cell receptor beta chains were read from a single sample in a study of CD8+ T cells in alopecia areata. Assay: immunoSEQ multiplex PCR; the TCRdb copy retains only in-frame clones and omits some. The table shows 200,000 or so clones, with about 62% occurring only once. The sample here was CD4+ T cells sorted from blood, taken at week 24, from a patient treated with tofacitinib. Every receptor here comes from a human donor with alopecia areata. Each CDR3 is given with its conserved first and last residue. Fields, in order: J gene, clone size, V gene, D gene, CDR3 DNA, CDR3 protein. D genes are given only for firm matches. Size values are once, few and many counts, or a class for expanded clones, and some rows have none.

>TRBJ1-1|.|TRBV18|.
TGTGCCAGCTCACCGTACAGGGAAATGAACACTGAAGCTTTCTTT
CASSPYREMNTEAFF
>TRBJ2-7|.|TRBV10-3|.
TGTGCCATCAGTGAGTCCGGGACGGACTACGAGCAGTACTTC
CAISESGTDYEQYF
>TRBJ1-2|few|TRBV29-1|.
TGCAGCGCCAGCGACAGCAATGGCTACACCTTC
CSASDSNGYTF
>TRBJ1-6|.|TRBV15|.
TGTGCCACCAGCAGAGATTGGTCCGGGACACCCCTCCACTTT
CATSRDWSGTPLHF
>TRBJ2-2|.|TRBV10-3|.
TGTGCCATCAGTGAAGGGGCTTACACCGGGGAGCTGTTTTTT
CAISEGAYTGELFF
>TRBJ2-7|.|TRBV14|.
TGTGCCAGCAGCCAATGGACGGTCGTAGGTGAATCTGACGAGCAGTACTTC
CASSQWTVVGESDEQYF
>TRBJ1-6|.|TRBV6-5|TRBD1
TGTGCCAGCAGTTACACGGGACAGAATAATTCACCCCTCCACTTT
CASSYTGQNNSPLHF
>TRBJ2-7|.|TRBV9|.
TGTGCCAGCAGCGTAGGCGGGTTCGGCCACGAGCAGTACTTC
CASSVGGFGHEQYF
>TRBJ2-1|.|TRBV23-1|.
TGCGCCAGCAGTCAAAATGGACAGTGTGGTGTCAATGAGCAGTTCTTC
CASSQNGQCGVNEQFF
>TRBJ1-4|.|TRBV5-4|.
TGTGCCAGCAGCTTGGACAGGGATGAAAAACTGTTTTTT
CASSLDRDEKLFF
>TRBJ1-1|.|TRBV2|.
TGTGCCAGCAGTGAAACCACAGGGACTGAAGCTTTCTTT
CASSETTGTEAFF
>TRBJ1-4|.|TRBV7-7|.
TGTGCCAGCAGCTTTACACAGGCAACTAATGAAAAACTGTTTTTT
CASSFTQATNEKLFF
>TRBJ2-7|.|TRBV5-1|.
TGCGCCAGCAGCTTTGGCGGGACCTACGAGCAGTACTTC
CASSFGGTYEQYF
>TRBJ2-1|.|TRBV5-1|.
TGCGCCAGCGCCGCAGACAATGAGCAGTTCTTC
CASAADNEQFF
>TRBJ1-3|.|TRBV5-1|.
TGCGCCAGCAGCTTGACAGCCTCTGGAAACACCATATATTTT
CASSLTASGNTIYF
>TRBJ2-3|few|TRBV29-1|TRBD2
TGCAGCCTGGAGACTAGCGGTAACACAGATACGCAGTATTTT
CSLETSGNTDTQYF
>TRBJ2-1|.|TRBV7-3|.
TGTGCCAGCAGCCCCAATGAAGGTGAGCAGTTCTTC
CASSPNEGEQFF
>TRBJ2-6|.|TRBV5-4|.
TGTGCCAGCAGCTTGGCCGGGGGCGACGGATCTGGGGCCAACGTCCTGACTTTC
CASSLAGGDGSGANVLTF
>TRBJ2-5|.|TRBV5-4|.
TGTGCCAGCAGCTCGTTACAGGGGAGGTTGCGAGAGACCCAGTACTTC
CASSSLQGRLRETQYF
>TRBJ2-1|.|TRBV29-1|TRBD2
TGCAGCGGAAAAACTAGCGCGATATACAATGAGCAGTTCTTC
CSGKTSAIYNEQFF
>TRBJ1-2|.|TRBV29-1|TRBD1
TGCAGCGTCCCTGGACAGGGAGGCGTAATTTATGGCTACACCTTC
CSVPGQGGVIYGYTF
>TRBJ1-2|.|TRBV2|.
TGTGCCAGCAGAGATCAGGGTATGGGGTATGGCTACACCTTC
CASRDQGMGYGYTF
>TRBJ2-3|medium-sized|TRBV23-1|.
TGCGCCAGCAGTCTGATTCCCTGCACAGATACGCAGTATTTT
CASSLIPCTDTQYF
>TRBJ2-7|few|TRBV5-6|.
TGTGCCAGCAGCAGGAATTACGAGCAGTACTTC
CASSRNYEQYF
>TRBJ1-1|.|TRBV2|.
TGTGCCAGCATATCCGGGACTTTGAACACTGAAGCTTTCTTT
CASISGTLNTEAFF
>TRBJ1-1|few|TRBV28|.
TGTGCCAGCAGTACCGGTGGGGAAGGGGCCACTGAAGCTTTCTTT
CASSTGGEGATEAFF
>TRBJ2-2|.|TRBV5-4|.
TGTGCCAGCAGCTTGGAAGTTAACACCGGGGAGCTGTTTTTT
CASSLEVNTGELFF
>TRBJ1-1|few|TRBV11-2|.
TGTGCCAGCAGCTTAGACAGGGACACTGAAGCTTTCTTT
CASSLDRDTEAFF
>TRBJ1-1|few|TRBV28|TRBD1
TGTGCCAGCAGTTCCCCGACAGGGCTCAACACTGAAGCTTTCTTT
CASSSPTGLNTEAFF
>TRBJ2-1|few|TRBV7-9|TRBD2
TGTGCCAGCAGCGCCAGAAACAATCCGGGACTAGCGTTTCATGAGCAGTTCTTC
CASSARNNPGLAFHEQFF
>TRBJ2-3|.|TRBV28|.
TGTGCCAGCAGGGGAAGGGATACGCAGTATTTT
CASRGRDTQYF
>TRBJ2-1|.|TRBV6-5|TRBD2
TGTGCCAGCAGCCTAGCGGGAGGAGGCTACAATGAGCAGTTCTTC
CASSLAGGGYNEQFF
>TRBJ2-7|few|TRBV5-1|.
TGCGCCAGCAGCTTGATTACAGGGAACTACGAGCAGTACTTC
CASSLITGNYEQYF
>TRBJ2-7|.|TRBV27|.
TGTGCCAGCAGTTATTCTCCAGGGGGGGCCTACGAGCAGTACTTC
CASSYSPGGAYEQYF
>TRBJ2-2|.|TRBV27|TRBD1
TGTGCCAGCAGTTTATCGGGCAGGGGGTACGGGGAGCTGTTTTTT
CASSLSGRGYGELFF
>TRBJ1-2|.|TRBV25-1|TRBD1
TGTGCCAGCAGGGGGACAGGGGGCGCGAGGTTCGGTGGCTACACCTTC
CASRGTGGARFGGYTF
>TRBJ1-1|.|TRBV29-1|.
TGCAGCGTTGTCCGGAGGAACACTGAAGCTTTCTTT
CSVVRRNTEAFF
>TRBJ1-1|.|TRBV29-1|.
TGCAGCGTTGACCCGAGGGGGGCCACTGAAGCTTTCTTT
CSVDPRGATEAFF
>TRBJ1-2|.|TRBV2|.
TGTGCCAGCAGCCCAGGGGCGGGCTACACCTTC
CASSPGAGYTF
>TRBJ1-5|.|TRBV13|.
TGTGCCAGCAGCTTAGGTGGAAGTGGCAATCAGCCCCAGCATTTT
CASSLGGSGNQPQHF
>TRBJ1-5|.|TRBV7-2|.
TGTGCCAGCAGCCTACAACAGGGAAATCAGCCCCAGCATTTT
CASSLQQGNQPQHF